Listed here is a single TCR beta chain. Its specificity is unknown. The assay was immunoSEQ multiplex PCR, and TCRdb's table has in-frame clones only and misses some. Of about 110,000 clones listed, about 90% are singletons. The data originate from a study of T cell responses to AZD1222 COVID-19 vaccine. About the research overall: Samples with a second dose at about 4 or about 12 weeks were pooled together. Study observations and caveats: Only a handful of AZD1222 recipients, several in all, had baseline seropositivity.

CDR3 length: 16 amino acids. V lost 6 bases and J lost 4; bases outside the gene matches: 2. The germline V gene has CDR1 MRHNA and CDR2 SNTAGT. The chain has TRBV6-4 and TRBJ2-2, with TRBD2 matching over 16 bases. The sequencing used peripheral blood, collected on day 0 of AZD1222 vaccination. The source is an adult in good health. CDR3 coding DNA: TGTGCCAGCAGGGGACTAGCGGGGGGGCTCACCGGGGAGCTGTTTTTT. This gives the protein CASRGLAGGLTGELFF.